This TCR beta chain emerged from a study of blood T cells in healthy people across ages. Study-level results: Roughly linear age-related decline in beta diversity appeared, significant by age approximately 41. Greater diversity and more naive CD4+ cells were seen in long-lived donors than in aged donors. A conclusive naive versus antigen-experienced comparison was prevented by the unsorted PBMCs.

This CDR3 has 12 amino acids. Per the germline V gene, CDR1 is SQVTM and CDR2 is ANQGSEA. Alongside a J-beta primer mix, a sample-barcoded 5' primer served in a second PCR lasting 7 to 11 cycles. MiXCR, applied by TCRdb to the 5' RACE reads, yields one record per CDR3 protein. This table holds about 680,000 distinct CDR3 sequences, 45% to 50% found once. A remark on this clonotype: Its target is unknown.

Isolated PBMCs totaled at least 6.5 million in each sample. The gene calls are TRBV29-1 and TRBJ1-1, with D tentatively TRBD1 (5 bases). The source of this sequence is a woman aged 55-69 years in good health. The sample was blood. The CDR3 DNA reads TGCAGTGGCGCTCAGGGTACCTCTGAAGCTTTCTTT. Residues: CSGAQGTSEAFF. The full variable domain, its missing parts supplied by reference TRBV29-1 and TRBJ1-1, is SAVISQKPSRDICQRGTSLTIQCQVDSQVTMMFWYRQQPGQSLTLIATANQGSEATYESGFVIDKFPISRPNLTFSTLTVSNMSPEDSSIYLCSGAQGTSEAFFGQGTRLTVV.